The clone carrying this T cell receptor beta chain appeared a few times. The antigen is undetermined. Of the isolated RNA, all was reverse transcribed, and so the sequenced material was expressed TCRB transcripts. The repertoire was sequenced with immunoSEQ multiplex PCR; TCRdb's copy has only in-frame clones and lacks some. Of 250,000 to 300,000 clones in the sample, about 23% were seen once. The data belong to a study of beta chain features in type 1 diabetes. The germline V gene has CDR1 GTSNPN and CDR2 SVGIG (reference sequence). This CDR3 spans 16 amino acids. V was trimmed by 3 bases and J by 0 bases, leaving 15 bases between them. Study-level findings and limits: Type 1 diabetes patients had TCRB CDR3s that were shorter (moderately but significantly so) in all four CD4+ subsets. Fewer junction insertions and more nucleotide deletions appeared in type 1 diabetes patients.

The specimen was naive CD4+ T cells from blood. The clonotype originates from a woman aged 30 to 39 with type 1 diabetes. The genes are TRBV30 and TRBJ2-1; D uncertain. This CDR3 is CAWRGGASDSYNEQFF. CDR3 nucleotides: TGTGCCTGGAGGGGTGGCGCGAGCGACTCCTACAATGAGCAGTTCTTC.